This T cell receptor beta chain was identified in a study of blood T cells in healthy people across ages. A J-beta primer mix and a sample-barcoded 5' primer were used in a second PCR of about 7 to 12 cycles. TCRdb re-analysed the 5' RACE reads in MiXCR, keeping a single row per CDR3 protein. Among 1 million or so distinct CDR3 sequences listed, 20% to 25% were seen once. There were healthy Caucasian individuals from Russia, aged about 6 to 100, serving as donors. Whole-study results and caveats: The CMV status of each donor remained undetermined, and this could have confounded shifts in expanded clonotypes.

Germline trimming cut 3 bases from V and 4 bases from J; bases unmatched to any gene: 2. CDR1 is SNHLY and CDR2 is FYNNEI in the germline V gene. There are 13 residues in the CDR3. Comments on this clonotype: Antigen: not known.

The same specimen was also included in a second study, on T cells of mothers and their children.

The receptor was derived from a girl aged 2-10 years in good health. The gene calls are TRBV2 and TRBJ1-1; TRBD1 matches at 7 bases. Sequencing was carried out using blood. The CDR3 loop is CASSDRGFTEAFF. CDR3 DNA sequence: TGTGCCAGCAGTGACAGGGGGTTCACTGAAGCTTTCTTT.